These T cell receptor beta chains were read from a single sample in a study of blood T cells in healthy people across ages. MiXCR was run by TCRdb on the 5' RACE reads, yielding one entry per CDR3 protein. The sample records approximately 900,000 distinct CDR3 sequences, around 48% being singletons. The source material was blood. Every receptor here comes from a man between 25 and 39 years old in good health. Both conserved end residues are part of each CDR3. Fields, in order: clone size, V gene, J gene, CDR3 protein. Clone size appears in some rows only: once, few, many, or a class for an expanded clone.

few	TRBV4-2	TRBJ1-4	CASSGVANEKLFF
-	TRBV9	TRBJ1-1	CASSDRMNTEAFF
-	TRBV6-7	TRBJ2-5	CASKVRGAMEETQYF
-	TRBV6-5	TRBJ2-7	CASSYRGTGDYEQYF
once	TRBV5-4	TRBJ2-3	CASSLKLAGDTDTQYF
-	TRBV5-1	TRBJ1-4	CASSGDSPTNEKLFF
-	TRBV20-1	TRBJ2-3	CSARGLQLGDTQYF
-	TRBV12-3/TRBV12-4	TRBJ2-3	CASSLPGRADTQYF
few	TRBV4-1	TRBJ2-1	CASSQLWGGGTDEQFF
-	TRBV2	TRBJ2-3	CASSEGTVRTDTQYF
-	TRBV20-1	TRBJ2-3	CSAKGQLNTDTQYF
few	TRBV3-1	TRBJ2-1	CASSGGSTYNEQFF
-	TRBV10-3	TRBJ2-3	CAIQGASADTQYF
few	TRBV6-4	TRBJ2-1	CASSLRLGASGDYNEQFF
once	TRBV10-3	TRBJ1-6	CAPRGTVYNSPLHF
-	TRBV29-1	TRBJ2-1	CSVESSGGSYNEQFF
-	TRBV7-6	-	CASGLAGGSETQYF
few	TRBV9	TRBJ1-4	CASSIDWTGRNEKLFF
-	TRBV6-2/TRBV6-3	TRBJ2-1	CASSLAGPSEQFF
-	TRBV28	TRBJ2-4	CASSGGRGAKNIQYF
few	TRBV20-1	TRBJ1-2	CSATNPGQLYGYTF
-	TRBV18	-	CASSPGRGAYNEQYF
-	TRBV18	TRBJ2-3	CASSPRQGRGDTQYF
-	TRBV15	TRBJ2-4	CATSREELAKNIQYF
-	TRBV28	TRBJ2-7	CASSPGSQGHYEQYF
many	TRBV4-3	TRBJ2-1	CASSPGTVSYNEQFF
many	TRBV6-1	TRBJ2-1	CASRARLAGAWDNEQFF
-	TRBV21-1	TRBJ2-3	CASSLHREGGDGGTDTQYF
-	TRBV12-3/TRBV12-4	TRBJ2-3	CAGSLRGLTGGDTQYF
-	TRBV21-1	TRBJ2-7	CASSTGSSGGADEQYF
many	TRBV7-8	TRBJ2-6	CASSASFSGANVLTF
-	TRBV5-1	TRBJ2-6	CASSLAGGVSSGANVLTF
few	TRBV2	TRBJ1-2	CATKETDSNYGYTF
few	TRBV7-2	TRBJ2-1	CASSLTSGGTGYNEQFF
few	TRBV20-1	-	CSGRVGQETQYF
many	TRBV7-2	TRBJ2-5	CASSFSLAGVETQYF
few	TRBV7-9	TRBJ2-7	CASSLAGAQEQYF
-	TRBV27	TRBJ1-1	CASSLGTGGVGPLPTTEAFF
few	TRBV6-5	TRBJ2-4	CASSYSKEQYF
few	TRBV24-1	TRBJ2-7	CATSDSGEQYF
-	TRBV28	TRBJ2-7	CASSLRYRGRVSEQYF
-	TRBV7-9	TRBJ1-6	CASSYDSGSSYNSPLHF
-	TRBV7-2	TRBJ1-5	CACSSRQGDRPQHF
-	TRBV11-3	TRBJ1-4	CASSLSESNEKLFF
-	TRBV7-2	TRBJ1-4	CASSLGMAQEKLFF
many	TRBV6-6	TRBJ2-7	CASSSPSETYEQYF
few	TRBV6-5	TRBJ2-7	CASSYSAVSYEQYF